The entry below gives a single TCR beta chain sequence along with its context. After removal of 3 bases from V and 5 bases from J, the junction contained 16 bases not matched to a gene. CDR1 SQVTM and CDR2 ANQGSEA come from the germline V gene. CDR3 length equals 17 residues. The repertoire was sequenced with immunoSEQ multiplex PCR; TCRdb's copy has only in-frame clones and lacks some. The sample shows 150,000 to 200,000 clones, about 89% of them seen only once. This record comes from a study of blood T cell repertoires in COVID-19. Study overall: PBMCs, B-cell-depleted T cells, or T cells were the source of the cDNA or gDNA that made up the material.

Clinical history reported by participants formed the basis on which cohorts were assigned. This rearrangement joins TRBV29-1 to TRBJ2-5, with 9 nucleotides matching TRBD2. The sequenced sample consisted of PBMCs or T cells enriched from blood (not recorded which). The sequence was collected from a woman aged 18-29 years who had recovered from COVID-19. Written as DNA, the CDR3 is TGCAGCGTTGAGTTTGTTGTAGCGGGGGATAGCCGGGAGACCCAGTACTTC. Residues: CSVEFVVAGDSRETQYF. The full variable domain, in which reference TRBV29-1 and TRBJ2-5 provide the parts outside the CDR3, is SAVISQKPSRDICQRGTSLTIQCQVDSQVTMMFWYRQQPGQSLTLIATANQGSEATYESGFVIDKFPISRPNLTFSTLTVSNMSPEDSSIYLCSVEFVVAGDSRETQYFGPGTRLLVL.